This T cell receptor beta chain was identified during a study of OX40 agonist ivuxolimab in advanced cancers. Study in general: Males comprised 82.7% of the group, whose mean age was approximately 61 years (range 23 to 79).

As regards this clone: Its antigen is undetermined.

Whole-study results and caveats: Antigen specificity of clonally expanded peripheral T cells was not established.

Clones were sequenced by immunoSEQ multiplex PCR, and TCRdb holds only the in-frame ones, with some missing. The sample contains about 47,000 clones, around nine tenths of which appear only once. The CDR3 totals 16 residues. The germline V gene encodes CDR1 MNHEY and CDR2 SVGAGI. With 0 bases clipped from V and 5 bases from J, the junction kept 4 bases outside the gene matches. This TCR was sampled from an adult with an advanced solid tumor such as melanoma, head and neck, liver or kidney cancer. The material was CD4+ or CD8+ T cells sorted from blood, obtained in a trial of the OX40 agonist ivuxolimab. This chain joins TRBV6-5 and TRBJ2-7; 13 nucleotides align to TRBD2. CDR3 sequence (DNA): TGTGCCAGCAGTTACTCTGCGACTAGCGGGAGGAACGAGCAGTACTTC. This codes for CASSYSATSGRNEQYF.